Sequencing of this TCR beta chain was carried out in a study of CD4 T cells in relation to SARS-CoV-2 and coronaviruses. About the research overall: TCR beta CDR3s were sequenced after roughly ten-day antigen culture of PBMCs. The HLA restriction of the shared crossreactive spike epitopes was mapped. General study findings and limits: Monoreactive clones expanded significantly more to SARS-CoV-2 than crossreactive clones did.

Unexposed donor CD4+ T cells date from about 2010-2018, before the COVID-19 pandemic. CD4+ T cells were isolated from the cells after 10 days of culture. Unexposed-donor CD4+ T cells were probed with SARS-CoV-2 S/N and four cold-coronavirus spikes, cells permitting. This table comes from immunoSEQ multiplex PCR, and its TCRdb copy is limited to in-frame clones, with some not included. The table shows roughly 21,000 clones, with roughly 76% occurring only once. The CDR3 loop spans 14 amino acids. J gave up 1 base and V 3 bases, and 2 bases lay outside the gene matches. Germline lookup yields CDR1 SGDLS and CDR2 YYNGEE. Concerning this clone itself: Its antigen is currently unknown.

The chain combines TRBV9 with TRBJ2-3; 7 bases line up with TRBD1. The sequence came from a human donor in good health. The sample was CD4+ T cells from PBMCs, cultured in vitro. The CDR3 sequence: CASSAQGGTDTQYF. The CDR3 nucleotides are TGTGCCAGCAGCGCCCAGGGGGGCACAGATACGCAGTATTTT. Using reference TRBV9 and TRBJ2-3 for the parts outside the CDR3, the full variable domain is DSGVTQTPKHLITATGQRVTLRCSPRSGDLSVYWYQQSLDQGLQFLIQYYNGEERAKGNILERFSAQQFPDLHSELNLSSLELGDSALYFCASSAQGGTDTQYFGPGTRLTVL.